One T cell receptor beta chain is described in this entry. Its antigen is not yet known. No much larger clone exists at a distance of one base, and base qualities are not known. The record originates from a study of a mutant IDH1 vaccine in newly diagnosed glioma (dated by TCRdb to about 2021). With regard to the full study: Across visits V03 through V10, patients got a total of eight vaccinations, given in weeks 1, 3, 5, 7, 11, 15, 19 and 23. For exploratory analyses, around 26 treated patients had longitudinal TCRB deep sequencing done wherever samples were available. Of the 25 to 35 treated patients, around 62% were male and roughly 38% were female, and a mean age of around 40 years was recorded. In the chemotherapy-containing groups, vaccination started alongside temozolomide cycles, whereas in patients who had radiotherapy alone it started 4-6 weeks after radiotherapy. Prior to enrollment, standard therapy consisting of radiotherapy alone, temozolomide alone, or radiochemotherapy with temozolomide had been administered to patients, with the combination being received by most patients. Peripheral blood was collected at six visits: V03 (baseline), V05, V07, V10, V12 and V13. General findings and caveats noted by the study authors: Immune responses induced by the vaccine were seen in approximately 93% of patients across multiple MHC alleles. It was noted by the authors that analyses of patient blood samples could not be reproduced owing to sample limitations. Pseudoprogression appeared unrelated to alterations in the top peripheral T cell clonotypes detected by TCRB sequencing. Selection of PBMC samples for TCRB deep sequencing was based on availability.

The library was prepared using the immunoSEQ multiplex PCR assay. Rearranged TCR beta chain sequences were amplified with the hsTCRB Kit following the manufacturer's protocol. Sequencing of TCRB libraries was carried out on an Illumina MiSeq. Per the source publication's procedure: Demultiplexing, trimming and gene mapping were performed with the kit vendor's proprietary platform. TCRdb took over this immuneACCESS table, retaining in-frame rearrangements with V and J assigned. Such tables are incomplete; in checked studies, under half of the missing clones stem from an unresolved V gene, and the remainder is unexplained. The V and J calls and clone size come from that table; D and trimming were worked out from the DNA. This sample gives around 56,000 clones in total; about 86% of them show up just once. Together, the top ten hold about 3.3% of the sample. Sample time point, as interpreted from the label and publication: week 5, during vaccination. A 20-mer mutant IDH1 peptide at 300 micrograms in Montanide made up each vaccine dose, which was injected subcutaneously together with topical imiquimod. All donors had newly diagnosed IDH1-mutant astrocytomas of WHO grade 3 or 4 that showed loss of nuclear ATRX. The samples were drawn from NOA16, a multicentre, single-arm, open-label phase I trial in Germany that tested a mutant IDH1 peptide vaccine in humans for the first time. Genomic DNA for TCRB sequencing was extracted from EDTA blood using the DNeasy Blood and Tissue Kit.

Sequences SGHRS (CDR1) and YFSETQ (CDR2) are obtained from the germline V gene. From V the trimming removes 4 bases and from J it removes 6 bases, while the gene matches leave 9 bases of the junction unaccounted for. Inclusive of the bounding cysteine and phenylalanine, the CDR3 is 14 residues long. This entry keeps only the CDR3 DNA: 42 bases, framed from base 1. The receptor was isolated from a man aged 30-40 years with glioma. The chain is assembled from TRBV5-1 and TRBJ2-7, and TRBD1 aligns with 8 junction nucleotides. The sample consisted of PBMCs, taken from a glioma patient whose treatment included an IDH1 peptide vaccine. The CDR3 loop reads CASSPHPGGGEQYF. The sequenced DNA is TGCGCCAGCAGCCCGCATCCAGGGGGCGGCGAGCAGTACTTC.